This T cell receptor beta chain was observed in a study of early T cells in non-severe SARS-CoV-2 infection. This clonotype was seen at least ten times. Unique molecular identifiers were affixed to single, distinct cDNA molecules. Via MiXCR, TCRdb re-called the 5' RACE reads, giving one row per CDR3 protein. The sample includes 25,000 to 35,000 distinct CDR3 sequences, 4% to 5.5% of them seen just once. V was pared by 5 bases and J by 6 bases, with 11 bases between. Germline V CDR1 and CDR2: SGHTA, FQGNSA. This CDR3 region has 13 residues. The genes are TRBV7-2 and TRBJ1-5; tentative D call: TRBD1 (5 bases). The receptor was derived from an adult who was a healthcare worker with PCR-confirmed SARS-CoV-2 infection or an uninfected control (not recorded which). Sequences were obtained from whole blood. This CDR3 is CASSRDGGQPQHF. CDR3 bases: TGTGCCAGCAGCAGGGACGGGGGTCAGCCCCAGCATTTT.